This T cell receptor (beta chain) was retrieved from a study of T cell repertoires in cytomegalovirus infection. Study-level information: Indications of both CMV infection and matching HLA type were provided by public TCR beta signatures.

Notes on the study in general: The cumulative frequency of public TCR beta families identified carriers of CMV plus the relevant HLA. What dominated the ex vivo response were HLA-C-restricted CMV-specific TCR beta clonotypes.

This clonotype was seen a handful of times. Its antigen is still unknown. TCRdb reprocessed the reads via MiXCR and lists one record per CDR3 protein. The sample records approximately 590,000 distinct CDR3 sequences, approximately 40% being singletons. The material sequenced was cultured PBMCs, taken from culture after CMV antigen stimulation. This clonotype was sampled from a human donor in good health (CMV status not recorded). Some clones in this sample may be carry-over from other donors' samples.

CDR3 region: CASRAGTANTGELFF. The CDR3 bases are TGTGCCAGCAGAGCCGGGACAGCGAACACCGGGGAGCTGTTTTTT. The V and J genes are TRBV5-4 and TRBJ2-2; 7 positions agree with TRBD1. V was pared by 5 bases and J by 0 bases, with 4 bases of the junction left unmatched. Germline-derived CDR1 and CDR2 are SGHNT and YYREEE (reference sequence). This CDR3 has 15 amino acids.